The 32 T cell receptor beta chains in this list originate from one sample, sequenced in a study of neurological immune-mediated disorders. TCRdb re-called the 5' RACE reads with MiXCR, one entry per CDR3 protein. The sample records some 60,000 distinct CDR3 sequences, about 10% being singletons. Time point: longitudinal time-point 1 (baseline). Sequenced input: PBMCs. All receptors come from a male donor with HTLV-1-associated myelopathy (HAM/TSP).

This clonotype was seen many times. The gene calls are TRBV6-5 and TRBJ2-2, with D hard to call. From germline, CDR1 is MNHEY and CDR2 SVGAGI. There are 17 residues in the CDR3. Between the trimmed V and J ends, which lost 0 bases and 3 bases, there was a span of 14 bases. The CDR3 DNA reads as TGTGCCAGCAGTTACTCGAGTGGCCATGAGGACACCGGGGAGCTGTTTTTT. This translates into CASSYSSGHEDTGELFF.

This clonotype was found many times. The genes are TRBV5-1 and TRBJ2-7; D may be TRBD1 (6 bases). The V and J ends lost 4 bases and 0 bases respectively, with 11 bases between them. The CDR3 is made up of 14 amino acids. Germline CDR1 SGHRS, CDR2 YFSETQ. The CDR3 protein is CASSTTGFSYEQYF. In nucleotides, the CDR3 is TGCGCCAGCAGCACGACAGGTTTCTCCTACGAGCAGTACTTC.

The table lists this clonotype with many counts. The CDR3, as DNA: TGTGCCAGCAGCTTAGTTTCCACAGGAGGTAATGAAAAACTGTTTTTT. Translation: CASSLVSTGGNEKLFF. This rearrangement joins TRBV7-9 to TRBJ1-4; TRBD1 is a possible D gene (5 bases). The CDR3 length is 16 residues. V lost 1 base and J lost 4, with 13 bases in between. Germline lookup yields CDR1 SEHNR and CDR2 FQNEAQ (reference sequence).

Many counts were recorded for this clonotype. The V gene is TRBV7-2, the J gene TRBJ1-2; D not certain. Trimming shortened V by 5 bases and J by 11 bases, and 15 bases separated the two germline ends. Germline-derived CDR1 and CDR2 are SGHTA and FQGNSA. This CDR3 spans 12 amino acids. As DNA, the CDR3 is TGTGCCAGCAGCCCTCCGGCCATGGGGTACACCTTC. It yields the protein CASSPPAMGYTF.

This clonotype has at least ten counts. The CDR3 loop is CASSLRDPGTNTEAFF. CDR3 nucleotides: TGTGCCAGCAGCTTAAGGGATCCAGGGACGAACACTGAAGCTTTCTTT. The chain uses TRBV11-2 and TRBJ1-1, with D perhaps TRBD1 (5 bases). The CDR3 has 16 amino acids. Germline V lookup: CDR1 SGHAT, CDR2 FQNNGV. V lost 2 bases, J lost 1 base, and 14 bases lay in between.

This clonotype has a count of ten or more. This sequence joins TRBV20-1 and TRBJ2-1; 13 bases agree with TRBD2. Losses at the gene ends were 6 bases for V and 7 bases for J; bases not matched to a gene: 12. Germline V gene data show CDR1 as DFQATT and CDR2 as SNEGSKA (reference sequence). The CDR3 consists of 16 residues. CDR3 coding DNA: TGCAGTGCCCCCTCACGGGAGACTAGCGGGGGGAATGAGCAGTTCTTC. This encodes CSAPSRETSGGNEQFF.

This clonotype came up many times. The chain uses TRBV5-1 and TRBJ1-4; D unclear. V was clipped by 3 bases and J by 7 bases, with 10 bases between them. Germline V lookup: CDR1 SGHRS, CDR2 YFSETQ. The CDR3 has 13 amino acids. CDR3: CASSYDEGEKLFF. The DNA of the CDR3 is TGCGCCAGCAGCTACGACGAAGGTGAAAAACTGTTTTTT.

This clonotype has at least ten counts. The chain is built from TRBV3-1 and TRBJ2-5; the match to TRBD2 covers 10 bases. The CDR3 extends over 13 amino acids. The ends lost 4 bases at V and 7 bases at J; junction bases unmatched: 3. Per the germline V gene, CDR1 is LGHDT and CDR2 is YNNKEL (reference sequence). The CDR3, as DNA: TGTGCCAGCAGCCCAAGCGGGGGGGGGACCCAGTACTTC. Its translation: CASSPSGGGTQYF.

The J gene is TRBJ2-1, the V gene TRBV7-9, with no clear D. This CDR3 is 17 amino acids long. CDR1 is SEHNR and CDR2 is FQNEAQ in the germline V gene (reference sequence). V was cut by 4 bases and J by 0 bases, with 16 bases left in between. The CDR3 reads CASSWRLPPSSYNEQFF. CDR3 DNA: TGTGCCAGCAGCTGGAGACTCCCCCCCAGCTCCTACAATGAGCAGTTCTTC. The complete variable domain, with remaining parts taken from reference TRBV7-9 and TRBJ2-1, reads DTGVSQNPRHKITKRGQNVTFRCDPISEHNRLYWYRQTLGQGPEFLTYFQNEAQLEKSRLLSDRFSAERPKGSFSTLEIQRTEQGDSAMYLCASSWRLPPSSYNEQFFGPGTRLTVL.

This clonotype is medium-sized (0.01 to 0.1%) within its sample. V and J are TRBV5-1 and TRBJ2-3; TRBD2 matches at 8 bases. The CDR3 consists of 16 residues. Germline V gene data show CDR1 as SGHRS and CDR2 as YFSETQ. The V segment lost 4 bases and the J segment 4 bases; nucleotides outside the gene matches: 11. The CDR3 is CASSPLSGGASDTQYF. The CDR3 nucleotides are TGCGCCAGCAGCCCCCTATCGGGGGGGGCCTCAGATACGCAGTATTTT.

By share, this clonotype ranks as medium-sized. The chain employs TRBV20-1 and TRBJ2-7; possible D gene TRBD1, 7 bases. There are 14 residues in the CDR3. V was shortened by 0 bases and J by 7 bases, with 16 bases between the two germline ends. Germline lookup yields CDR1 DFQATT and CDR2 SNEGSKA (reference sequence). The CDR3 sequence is CSARDGGTRGEQYF. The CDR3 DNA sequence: TGCAGTGCTAGAGATGGGGGGACCAGGGGGGAGCAGTACTTC.

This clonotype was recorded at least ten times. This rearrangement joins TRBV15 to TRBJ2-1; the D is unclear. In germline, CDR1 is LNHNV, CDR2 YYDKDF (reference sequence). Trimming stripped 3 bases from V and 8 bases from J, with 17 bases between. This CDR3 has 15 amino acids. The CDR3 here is CATSRFPAKDDEQFF. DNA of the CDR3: TGTGCCACCAGCAGGTTCCCTGCGAAGGACGATGAGCAGTTCTTC.

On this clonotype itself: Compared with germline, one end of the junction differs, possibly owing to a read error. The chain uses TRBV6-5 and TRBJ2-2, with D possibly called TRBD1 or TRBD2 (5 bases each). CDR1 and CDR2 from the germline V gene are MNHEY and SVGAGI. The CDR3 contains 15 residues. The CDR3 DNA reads TGTGCCAGCAGAATAAGGACCGGGGCCACCGGGGAGCTGCTTTTT. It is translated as CASRIRTGATGELLF.

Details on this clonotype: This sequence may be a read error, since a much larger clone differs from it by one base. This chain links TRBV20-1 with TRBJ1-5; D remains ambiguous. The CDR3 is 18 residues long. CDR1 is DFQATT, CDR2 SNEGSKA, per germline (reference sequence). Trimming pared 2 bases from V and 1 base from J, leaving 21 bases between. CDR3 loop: CSARSILPGRLSNQPQHF. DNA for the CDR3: TGCAGTGCTAGATCAATACTCCCCGGACGGCTGAGCAATCAGCCCCAGCATTTT.

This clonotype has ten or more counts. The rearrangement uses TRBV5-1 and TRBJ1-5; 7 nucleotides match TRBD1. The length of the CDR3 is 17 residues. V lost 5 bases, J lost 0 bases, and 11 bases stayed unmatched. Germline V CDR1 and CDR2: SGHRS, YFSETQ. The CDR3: CASRVSPGGNSNQPQHF. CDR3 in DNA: TGCGCCAGCAGGGTGAGCCCAGGGGGAAATAGCAATCAGCCCCAGCATTTT.

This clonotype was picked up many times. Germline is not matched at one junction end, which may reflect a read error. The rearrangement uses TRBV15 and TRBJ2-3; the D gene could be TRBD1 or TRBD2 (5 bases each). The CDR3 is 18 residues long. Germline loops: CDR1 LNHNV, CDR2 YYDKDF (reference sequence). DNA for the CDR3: TGTGCCACCAGCAGAGCTCCACATTCTAGCACCGGGGCAGACACGCAGTATTTT. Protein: CATSRAPHSSTGADTQYF.

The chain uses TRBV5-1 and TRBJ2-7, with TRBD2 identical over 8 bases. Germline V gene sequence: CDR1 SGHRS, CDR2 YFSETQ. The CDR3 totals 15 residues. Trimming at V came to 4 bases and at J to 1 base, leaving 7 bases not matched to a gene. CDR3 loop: CASSMSGGRSYEQYF. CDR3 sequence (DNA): TGCGCCAGCAGCATGAGCGGGGGCCGTTCCTACGAGCAGTACTTC.

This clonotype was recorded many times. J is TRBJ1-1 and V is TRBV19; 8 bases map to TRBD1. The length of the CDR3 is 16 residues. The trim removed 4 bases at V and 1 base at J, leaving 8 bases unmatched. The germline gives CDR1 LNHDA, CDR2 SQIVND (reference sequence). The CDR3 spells CASSNPGQVTNTEAFF. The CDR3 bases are TGTGCCAGTAGTAACCCGGGACAGGTGACGAACACTGAAGCTTTCTTT.

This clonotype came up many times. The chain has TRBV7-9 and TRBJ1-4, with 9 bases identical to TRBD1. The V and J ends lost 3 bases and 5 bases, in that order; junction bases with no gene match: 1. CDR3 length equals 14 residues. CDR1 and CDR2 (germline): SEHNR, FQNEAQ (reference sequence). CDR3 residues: CASSFGTGNEKLFF. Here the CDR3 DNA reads TGTGCCAGCAGCTTTGGGACAGGGAATGAAAAACTGTTTTTT.

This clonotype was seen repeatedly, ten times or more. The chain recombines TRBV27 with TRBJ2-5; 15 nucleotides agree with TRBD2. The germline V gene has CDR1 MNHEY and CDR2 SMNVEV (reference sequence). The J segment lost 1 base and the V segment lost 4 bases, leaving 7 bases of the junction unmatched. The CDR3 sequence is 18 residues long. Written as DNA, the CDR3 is TGTGCCAGCAGTTCTACCGGACTAGCGGGGGGGATCCAAGAGACCCAGTACTTC. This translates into CASSSTGLAGGIQETQYF.

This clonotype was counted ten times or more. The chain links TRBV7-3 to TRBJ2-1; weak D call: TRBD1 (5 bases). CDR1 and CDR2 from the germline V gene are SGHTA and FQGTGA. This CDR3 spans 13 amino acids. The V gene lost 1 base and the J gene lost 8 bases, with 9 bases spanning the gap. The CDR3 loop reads CASSLIPGHEQFF. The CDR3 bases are TGTGCCAGCAGCTTAATCCCAGGGCATGAGCAGTTCTTC.

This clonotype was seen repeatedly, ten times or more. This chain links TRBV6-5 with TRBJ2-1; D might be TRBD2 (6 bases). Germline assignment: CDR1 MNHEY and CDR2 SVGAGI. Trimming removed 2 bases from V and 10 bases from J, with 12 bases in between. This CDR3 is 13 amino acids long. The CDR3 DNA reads TGTGCCAGCAGTTACGTGCGGGGCATGGAGCAGTTCTTC. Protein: CASSYVRGMEQFF.

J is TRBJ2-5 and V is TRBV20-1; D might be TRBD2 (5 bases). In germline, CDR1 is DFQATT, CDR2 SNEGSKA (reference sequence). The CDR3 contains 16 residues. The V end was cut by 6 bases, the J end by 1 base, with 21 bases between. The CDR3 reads CSATLLRGGSQETQYF. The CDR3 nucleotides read TGCAGTGCGACCCTTCTCCGGGGTGGTAGCCAAGAGACCCAGTACTTC.

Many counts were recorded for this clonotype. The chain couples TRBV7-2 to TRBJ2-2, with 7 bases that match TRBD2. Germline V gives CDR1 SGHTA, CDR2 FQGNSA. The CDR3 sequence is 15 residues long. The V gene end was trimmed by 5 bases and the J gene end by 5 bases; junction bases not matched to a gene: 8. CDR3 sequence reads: CASSPRGERTGELFF. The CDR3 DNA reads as TGTGCCAGCAGCCCTCGGGGGGAGCGGACCGGGGAGCTGTTTTTT.

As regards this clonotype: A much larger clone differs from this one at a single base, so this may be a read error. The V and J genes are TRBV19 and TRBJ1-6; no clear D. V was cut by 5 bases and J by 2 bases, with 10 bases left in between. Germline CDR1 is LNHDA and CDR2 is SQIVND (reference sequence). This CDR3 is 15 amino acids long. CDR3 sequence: CASSPDTAYNSPLHF. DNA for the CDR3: TGTGCCAGTAGTCCAGACACGGCCTATAATTCACCCCTCCACTTT.

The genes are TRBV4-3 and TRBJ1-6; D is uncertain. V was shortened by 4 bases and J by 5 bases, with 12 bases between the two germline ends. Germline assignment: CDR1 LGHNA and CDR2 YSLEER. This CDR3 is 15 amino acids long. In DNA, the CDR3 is TGCGCCAGCAGCCTCGGCCGGACCGATAATTCACCCCTCCACTTT. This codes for CASSLGRTDNSPLHF.

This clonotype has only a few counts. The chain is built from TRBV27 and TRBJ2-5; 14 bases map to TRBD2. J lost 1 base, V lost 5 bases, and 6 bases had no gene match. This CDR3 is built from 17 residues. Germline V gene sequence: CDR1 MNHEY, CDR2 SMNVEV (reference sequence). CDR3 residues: CASSPGLAGAPQETQYF. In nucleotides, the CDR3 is TGTGCCAGCAGTCCGGGACTAGCGGGGGCCCCCCAAGAGACCCAGTACTTC.

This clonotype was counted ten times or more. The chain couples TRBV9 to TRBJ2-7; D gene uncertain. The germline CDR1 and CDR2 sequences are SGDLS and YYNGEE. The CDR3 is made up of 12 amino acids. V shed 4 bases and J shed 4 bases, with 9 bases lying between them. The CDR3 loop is CASSLRIYEQYF. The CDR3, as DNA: TGTGCCAGCAGCCTCCGGATTTACGAGCAGTACTTC.

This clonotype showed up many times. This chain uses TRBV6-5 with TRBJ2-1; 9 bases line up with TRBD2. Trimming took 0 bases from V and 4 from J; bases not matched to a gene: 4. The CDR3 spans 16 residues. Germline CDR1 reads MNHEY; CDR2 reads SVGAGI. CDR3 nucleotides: TGTGCCAGCAGTTACTCCTCTAGCGGGGTTTACAATGAGCAGTTCTTC. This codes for CASSYSSSGVYNEQFF.

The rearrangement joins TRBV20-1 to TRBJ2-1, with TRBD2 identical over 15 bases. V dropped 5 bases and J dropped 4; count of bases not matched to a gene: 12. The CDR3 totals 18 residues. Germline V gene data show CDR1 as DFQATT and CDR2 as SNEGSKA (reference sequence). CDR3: CSAPPGLAGGALYNEQFF. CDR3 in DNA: TGCAGTGCTCCCCCGGGACTAGCGGGGGGCGCCTTATACAATGAGCAGTTCTTC.

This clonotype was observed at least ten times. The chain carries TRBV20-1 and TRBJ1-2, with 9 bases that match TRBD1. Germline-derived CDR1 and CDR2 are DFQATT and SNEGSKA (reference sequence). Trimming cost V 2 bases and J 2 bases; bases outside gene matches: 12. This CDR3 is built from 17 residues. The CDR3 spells CSARPPGQGVGNYGYTF. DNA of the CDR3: TGCAGTGCTAGACCCCCGGGACAGGGAGTCGGAAACTATGGCTACACCTTC.

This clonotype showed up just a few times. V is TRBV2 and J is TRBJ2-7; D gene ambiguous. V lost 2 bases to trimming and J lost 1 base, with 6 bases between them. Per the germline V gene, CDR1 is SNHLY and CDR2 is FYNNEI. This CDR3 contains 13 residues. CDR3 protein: CASSERISYEQYF. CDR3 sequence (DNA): TGTGCCAGCAGTGAAAGGATTTCCTACGAGCAGTACTTC.